The clone carrying this TCR beta chain was seen more than once but under ten times. The data belong to a study of OX40 agonist ivuxolimab in advanced cancers. Using immunoSEQ multiplex PCR, the repertoire was profiled, and TCRdb retains in-frame clones only, with some absent. Here the sample spans over 85,000 clones, about 80% being singletons. This TCR came from an adult with an advanced solid tumor such as melanoma, head and neck, liver or kidney cancer. The starting material was CD4+ or CD8+ T cells sorted from blood, obtained in a trial of the OX40 agonist ivuxolimab.

CDR3 loop: CATVWGNSPLHF. The CDR3 nucleotides are TGTGCCACGGTGTGGGGTAATTCACCCCTCCACTTT. The chain recombines TRBV28 with TRBJ1-6; no clear D gene. Trimming removed 10 bases at V and 6 bases at J, with 10 bases between. From germline, CDR1 is MDHEN and CDR2 SYDVKM. This CDR3 is built from 12 residues.